What follows are 5 T cell receptor beta chains derived from one specimen sequenced in a study of response to subunit inactivated influenza vaccine. TCRdb re-analysed the RT-PCR reads in MiXCR, keeping a single row per CDR3 protein. The sample gives about 540,000 distinct CDR3 sequences, 20% to 25% of which show up once; approximately 3% is in the top ten. The same data also went into a second study, on T cells expressing NK-cell markers. That paper notes: UMI-tagged 5'RACE template switching yielded the TCR beta cDNA.

The starting material was CD4+ T cells sorted from PBMCs, obtained approximately 13 days after vaccination. Receptors originate from a man in his fifties or sixties who received an inactivated influenza vaccine.

The chain links TRBV6-1 to TRBJ2-7, with TRBD2 matching 9 bases. This CDR3 is 17 amino acids long. V shed 6 bases, J shed 7 bases, and the junction held 19 bases outside the gene matches. CDR1 is MNHNS, CDR2 SASEGT, per germline. CDR3 DNA: TGTGCCAGCAGACAAGGACAACGACTAGCGGAAAAGGTGGAGCAGTACTTC. This encodes CASRQGQRLAEKVEQYF.

The chain carries TRBV27 and TRBJ2-3, with 11 bases matching TRBD1. This CDR3 spans 16 amino acids. Germline lookup yields CDR1 MNHEY and CDR2 SMNVEV (reference sequence). J was trimmed by 7 bases and V by 4 bases; bases with no gene match: 10. CDR3 in DNA: TGTGCCAGCAGTTCACCGTGGACAGGGGGCGGGTATACGCAGTATTTT. As protein: CASSSPWTGGGYTQYF.

The chain carries TRBV15 and TRBJ1-2; D remains ambiguous. With 0 bases removed from V and 4 bases from J, the gap between germline ends came to 9 bases. CDR1 is LNHNV and CDR2 is YYDKDF in the germline V gene (reference sequence). The CDR3 contains 14 residues. The CDR3 coding sequence is TGTGCCACCAGCAGAGATGGGAGTTCCTATGGCTACACCTTC. This encodes CATSRDGSSYGYTF.

The rearrangement links TRBV12-3 or TRBV12-4 to TRBJ2-2; 7 bases are a match to TRBD2. V was clipped by 0 bases and J by 5 bases; unmatched bases: 6. The CDR3 loop spans 16 amino acids. The CDR3 here is CASSLAGGGRTGELFF. The CDR3 region has the DNA TGTGCCAGCAGTTTAGCGGGTGGCGGGAGAACCGGGGAGCTGTTTTTT.

This clonotype was counted only a few times. The CDR3 nucleotides are TGTGCCAGCAGCCCGCTGGGGGCAGCCAAAAACATTCAGTACTTC. Encoded protein: CASSPLGAAKNIQYF. The chain recombines TRBV14 with TRBJ2-4; perhaps TRBD1 as D (6 bases). This CDR3 has 15 residues. Germline loops: CDR1 SGHDN, CDR2 FVKESK. Deletions cut 4 bases from V and 0 bases from J, with 10 bases between.